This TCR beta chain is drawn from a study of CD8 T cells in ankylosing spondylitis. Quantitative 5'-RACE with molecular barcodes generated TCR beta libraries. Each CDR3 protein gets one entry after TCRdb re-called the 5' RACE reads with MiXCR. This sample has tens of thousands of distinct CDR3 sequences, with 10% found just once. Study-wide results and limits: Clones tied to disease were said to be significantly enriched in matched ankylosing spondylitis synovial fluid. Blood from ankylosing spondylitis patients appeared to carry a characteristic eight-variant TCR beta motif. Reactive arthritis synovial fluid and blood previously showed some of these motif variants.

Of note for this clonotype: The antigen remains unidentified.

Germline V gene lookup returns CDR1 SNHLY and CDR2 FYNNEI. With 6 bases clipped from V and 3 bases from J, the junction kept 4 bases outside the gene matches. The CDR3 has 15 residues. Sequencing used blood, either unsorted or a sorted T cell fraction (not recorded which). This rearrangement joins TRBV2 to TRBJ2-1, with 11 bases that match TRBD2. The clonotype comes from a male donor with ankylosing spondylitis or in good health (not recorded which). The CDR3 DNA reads TGTGCCAGCAGGACGGGACTAGCGGACTACAATGAGCAGTTCTTC. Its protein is CASRTGLADYNEQFF.